Shown below are 32 T cell receptor beta chains from a single sample sequenced in a study of cytomegalovirus exposure and HLA in healthy donors. PCR amplification relied on 60 Vbeta primers (plus 13 Jbeta primers). The method was immunoSEQ multiplex PCR; TCRdb's version includes in-frame clones alone and lacks a portion of them. The sample carries around 110,000 clones, around 80% recorded once. Sequences were obtained from PBMCs. These receptors were collected from a man aged 25-40 years in good health and CMV-seronegative.

To note about this clone: Relative to the germline gene, one junction end is altered; a read error may explain this. V is TRBV6-5 and J is TRBJ1-4, with 9 bases that match TRBD1. CDR1 MNHEY and CDR2 SVGAGI come from the germline V gene. This CDR3 is 14 amino acids long. The CDR3 DNA reads as TGTGCCATCAGTGAGGACAGGGGCGGGGAAAAACTGTTTTTT. This encodes CAISEDRGGEKLFF.

This chain joins TRBV19 and TRBJ1-5; D perhaps matches TRBD1 (6 bases). The V gene lost 5 bases and the J gene lost 0 bases, with 14 bases spanning the gap. This CDR3 comprises 16 residues. The germline V gene has CDR1 LNHDA and CDR2 SQIVND (reference sequence). The CDR3 reads CASSVWTANSNQPQHF. In nucleotides, the CDR3 is TGTGCCAGTAGTGTTTGGACAGCTAATAGCAATCAGCCCCAGCATTTT. Drawing the rest from reference TRBV19 and TRBJ1-5, the complete variable domain is DGGITQSPKYLFRKEGQNVTLSCEQNLNHDAMYWYRQDPGQGLRLIYYSQIVNDFQKGDIAEGYSVSREKKESFPLTVTSAQKNPTAFYLCASSVWTANSNQPQHFGDGTRLSIL.

This clone was seen a few times. The chain has TRBV5-1 and TRBJ1-6, with 8 bases that match TRBD1. Losses at the gene ends were 3 bases for V and 9 bases for J; bases not matched to a gene: 5. The CDR3 consists of 14 residues. CDR1 SGHRS and CDR2 YFSETQ come from the germline V gene. As DNA, the CDR3 is TGCGCCAGCAGCTGGGAACAGGGGGGTTCACCCCTCCACTTT. Protein sequence: CASSWEQGGSPLHF.

The chain carries TRBV6-1 and TRBJ1-2; maybe TRBD1 (5 bases). V lost 6 bases to trimming and J lost 5 bases, with 7 bases between them. The CDR3 loop spans 11 amino acids. Germline V lookup: CDR1 MNHNS, CDR2 SASEGT. CDR3 in amino acids: CASRSGYGYTF. The CDR3 bases are TGTGCCAGCAGGTCAGGGTATGGCTACACCTTC.

A few counts support this clone. The chain carries TRBV29-1 and TRBJ1-1; D unresolved. Germline V CDR1 and CDR2: SQVTM, ANQGSEA. V lost 6 bases and J lost 11, with 19 bases in between. The CDR3 is 12 residues long. CDR3 sequence (DNA): TGCAGCGTGAAGGGAGTTGAGATTTCGGCTTTCTTT. This codes for CSVKGVEISAFF.

This clone turned up a few times. This rearrangement joins TRBV6-5 to TRBJ2-2; TRBD2 agrees at 11 bases. This CDR3 has 15 amino acids. Germline V gene sequence: CDR1 MNHEY, CDR2 SVGAGI. After removal of 6 bases from V and 1 base from J, the junction contained 1 base not matched to a gene. The chain's CDR3 is CASRTSGGNTGELFF. Written as DNA, the CDR3 is TGTGCCAGCAGAACTAGCGGGGGGAACACCGGGGAGCTGTTTTTT.

This clone was counted between two and nine times. This chain connects TRBV25-1 to TRBJ2-2; D is unclear. The CDR3 totals 12 residues. The germline V and J ends were trimmed by 4 bases and 6 bases, with 6 bases remaining between them. Germline CDR1 is MGHDK and CDR2 is SYGVNS. CDR3 bases: TGTGCCAGCAGTGCAACATCCGGGGAGCTGTTTTTT. This encodes CASSATSGELFF.

In its sample, this clone was seen a few times. This sequence joins TRBV2 and TRBJ1-6; no clear D gene. CDR3 length: 16 amino acids. Germline CDR1 reads SNHLY; CDR2 reads FYNNEI. Between the trimmed V and J ends, which lost 7 bases and 0 bases, there was a span of 13 bases. The CDR3 spells CASTEDSNSYNSPLHF. The CDR3, as DNA: TGTGCCAGCACCGAGGACTCTAACTCCTATAATTCACCCCTCCACTTT.

The V gene is TRBV27, the J gene TRBJ2-5; perhaps TRBD1 as D (6 bases). Trimming left V 1 base short and J 6 bases short, with 12 bases between. The CDR3 sequence is 14 residues long. Germline V gene lookup returns CDR1 MNHEY and CDR2 SMNVEV (reference sequence). The CDR3 bases are TGTGCCAGCAGTTTATGGCCAGGGGAGAAGACCCAGTACTTC. This translates into CASSLWPGEKTQYF.

The chain joins TRBV7-6 to TRBJ2-3; tentatively, D is TRBD1 (6 bases). This CDR3 has 15 amino acids. In germline, CDR1 is SGHVS, CDR2 FNYEAQ. The V end was cut by 6 bases, the J end by 5 bases, with 18 bases between. The CDR3 loop is CASRSNRDPKDTQYF. The CDR3 coding sequence is TGTGCCAGCAGGTCTAACAGGGACCCTAAAGATACGCAGTATTTT. Filled out from reference TRBV7-6 and TRBJ2-3, the complete variable domain reads GAGVSQSPRYKVTKRGQDVALRCDPISGHVSLYWYRQALGQGPEFLTYFNYEAQQDKSGLPNDRFSAERPEGSISTLTIQRTEQRDSAMYRCASRSNRDPKDTQYFGPGTRLTVL.

V and J are TRBV6-5 and TRBJ1-5, with D tentatively TRBD1 (6 bases). Germline V CDR1 and CDR2: MNHEY, SVGAGI. This CDR3 has 14 residues. Trimming left V 6 bases short and J 5 bases short, with 14 bases between. The CDR3 is CASSLQKGDQPQHF. As DNA, the CDR3 is TGTGCCAGCAGCCTGCAAAAGGGGGATCAGCCCCAGCATTTT.

The J gene is TRBJ1-5, the V gene TRBV5-6; the D gene is possibly TRBD1 (5 bases). Deletions cut 3 bases from V and 2 bases from J, with 12 bases between. The CDR3 is 15 residues long. Germline V gives CDR1 SGHDT, CDR2 YYEEEE. This CDR3 is CASSSWGGGNQPQHF. CDR3 DNA: TGTGCCAGCAGCTCCTGGGGCGGGGGCAATCAGCCCCAGCATTTT.

V and J are TRBV2 and TRBJ1-3; possible D gene TRBD1, 5 bases. Between the trimmed V and J ends, which lost 8 bases and 0 bases, there was a span of 11 bases. This CDR3 is built from 14 residues. Germline V gives CDR1 SNHLY, CDR2 FYNNEI. The CDR3 region is CASLDRPSGNTIYF. CDR3 nucleotide sequence: TGTGCCAGCCTTGACAGACCCTCTGGAAACACCATATATTTT.

The gene calls are TRBV4-1 and TRBJ2-1, with 7 bases aligning to TRBD2. This CDR3 region has 17 residues. V lost 0 bases, J lost 2 bases, and 7 bases stayed unmatched. Germline V CDR1 and CDR2: MGHRA, YSYEKL. CDR3 in DNA: TGCGCCAGCAGCCAAGATAGTACTAGCGTGACCTACAATGAGCAGTTCTTC. Amino acid sequence: CASSQDSTSVTYNEQFF.

The chain recombines TRBV27 with TRBJ2-7, with 10 positions matching TRBD1. The CDR3 has 16 amino acids. The germline gives CDR1 MNHEY, CDR2 SMNVEV (reference sequence). The trim removed 3 bases at V and 3 bases at J, leaving 8 bases unmatched. The CDR3 DNA reads TGTGCCAGCAGTTTCTGGAGGGGACAGGGGATCTACGAGCAGTACTTC. Protein sequence: CASSFWRGQGIYEQYF.

This clone was seen only a few times. V usage is TRBV6-1 and J usage is TRBJ2-7; D might be TRBD1 (6 bases). CDR1 and CDR2 (germline): MNHNS, SASEGT. The CDR3 contains 14 residues. The V gene lost 4 bases and the J gene lost 0 bases, with 10 bases spanning the gap. CDR3 amino acids: CASSGRGSSYEQYF. Written as DNA, the CDR3 is TGTGCCAGCAGTGGAAGGGGGAGCTCCTACGAGCAGTACTTC.

Of note for this clone: At one end the junction does not follow the germline gene, possibly because of a read error. The rearrangement joins TRBV28 to TRBJ2-6, with D perhaps TRBD2 (6 bases). CDR3 length equals 16 residues. Germline V gives CDR1 MDHEN, CDR2 SYDVKM. CDR3 in DNA: TGTGCCAGCAGTTTGGGGGGTAGCTCTGGGGCCAACGGCCTGACTTTC. This gives the protein CASSLGGSSGANGLTF.

The chain carries TRBV25-1 and TRBJ2-3; 8 positions agree with TRBD1. V lost 2 bases, J lost 3 bases, and 4 bases stayed unmatched. The germline gives CDR1 MGHDK, CDR2 SYGVNS. The CDR3 has 15 residues. The CDR3 bases are TGTGCCAGCAGTGAAAGGACAGGGCGGACAGATACGCAGTATTTT. As protein: CASSERTGRTDTQYF. Supplemented by reference TRBV25-1 and TRBJ2-3, the full variable domain reads EADIYQTPRYLVIGTGKKITLECSQTMGHDKMYWYQQDPGMELHLIHYSYGVNSTEKGDLSSESTVSRIRTEHFPLTLESARPSHTSQYLCASSERTGRTDTQYFGPGTRLTVL.

This chain links TRBV7-2 with TRBJ2-7; TRBD1 aligns across 10 bases. CDR1 is SGHTA and CDR2 is FQGNSA in the germline V gene. Losses at the gene ends were 4 bases for V and 7 bases for J; bases not matched to a gene: 7. The CDR3 is 14 residues long. CDR3 sequence: CASSSPTGGREQYF. CDR3 nucleotide sequence: TGTGCCAGCAGCTCCCCGACAGGGGGCAGGGAGCAGTACTTC.

The V and J genes are TRBV5-1 and TRBJ2-3, with TRBD2 matching over 16 bases. V lost 4 bases and J lost 6; bases outside the gene matches: 8. The CDR3 totals 17 residues. Germline CDR1 SGHRS, CDR2 YFSETQ. For the CDR3, the DNA is TGCGCCAGCAGCCCCGGGACTAGCGGGGGGGCGGAGGATACGCAGTATTTT. Protein product: CASSPGTSGGAEDTQYF.

This clone has only a few counts. This sequence joins TRBV2 and TRBJ2-4, with 7 bases that match TRBD1. Per the germline V gene, CDR1 is SNHLY and CDR2 is FYNNEI. This CDR3 region has 12 residues. The V gene end was trimmed by 8 bases and the J gene end by 8 bases; junction bases not matched to a gene: 6. The chain's CDR3 is CASRGGRDIQYF. The CDR3 region has the DNA TGTGCCAGCCGAGGGGGCAGGGACATTCAGTACTTC.

Remarks on this clone: At one boundary the junction diverges from the germline segment, which might be a read error. This chain joins TRBV4-3 and TRBJ2-2, with D possibly being TRBD1 (6 bases). The CDR3 consists of 17 residues. Germline CDR1 is LGHNA and CDR2 is YSLEER. CDR3 sequence: CASSQDRATGATGKLFF. CDR3 bases: TGCGCCAGCAGCCAGGATCGGGCGACAGGCGCTACCGGGAAGCTGTTTTTT.

V and J are TRBV11-2 and TRBJ2-7; TRBD1 matches 9 bases. The germline V gene encodes CDR1 SGHAT and CDR2 FQNNGV. Trimming removed 3 bases from V and 6 bases from J; junction bases left unmatched: 6. The CDR3 totals 14 residues. CDR3 coding DNA: TGTGCCAGCAGCTTGCCGGGACAGGGACGCGAGCAGTACTTC. Its protein is CASSLPGQGREQYF.

The chain recombines TRBV19 with TRBJ1-1; D is ambiguous. The CDR3 consists of 14 residues. The germline V gene has CDR1 LNHDA and CDR2 SQIVND (reference sequence). Trimming removed 6 bases at V and 1 base at J, with 12 bases between. The CDR3 spells CASRPGETNTEAFF. The CDR3 DNA sequence: TGTGCCAGTAGACCCGGGGAGACGAACACTGAAGCTTTCTTT.

CDR3: CASSLVERGPLMSSYEQYF. The CDR3 nucleotides read TGTGCCAGCAGCTTAGTCGAGCGGGGGCCCTTAATGAGCTCCTACGAGCAGTACTTC. The rearrangement joins TRBV11-2 to TRBJ2-7; 8 bases are shared with TRBD2. The J segment lost 0 bases and the V segment lost 1 base, leaving 14 bases of the junction unmatched. CDR1 is SGHAT, CDR2 FQNNGV, per germline. This CDR3 is built from 19 residues. Based on the CDR3 plus reference TRBV11-2 and TRBJ2-7, the full variable domain is EAGVAQSPRYKIIEKRQSVAFWCNPISGHATLYWYQQILGQGPKLLIQFQNNGVVDDSQLPKDRFSAERLKGVDSTLKIQPAKLEDSAVYLCASSLVERGPLMSSYEQYFGPGTRLTVT.

This clone was recorded a few times. The V and J genes are TRBV4-2 and TRBJ2-6; D possibly corresponds to TRBD2 (6 bases). The CDR3 runs to 18 residues. CDR1 LGHNA and CDR2 YNFKEQ come from the germline V gene. Trimming took off 0 bases at V and 4 bases at J, with 16 bases between the two ends. CDR3 sequence: CASSQEVIGGTGANVLTF. DNA of the CDR3: TGTGCCAGCAGCCAAGAGGTGATTGGGGGGACCGGGGCCAACGTCCTGACTTTC.

The chain is built from TRBV9 and TRBJ1-6; a possible D gene is TRBD1 (5 bases). CDR3 length equals 15 residues. Germline CDR1 reads SGDLS; CDR2 reads YYNGEE. V lost 4 bases and J 5 bases, leaving 13 bases between the germline ends. For the CDR3, the DNA is TGTGCCAGCAGCCCCCTGGGGGGAAATAATTCACCCCTCCACTTT. Residues: CASSPLGGNNSPLHF.

The rearrangement joins TRBV5-1 to TRBJ1-3; TRBD1 is a possible D gene (5 bases). The germline gives CDR1 SGHRS, CDR2 YFSETQ. The CDR3 contains 16 residues. The ends were cut back, 1 base at V and 3 bases at J, with 14 bases in the middle. The chain's CDR3 is CASSLSGGEGGNTIYF. The CDR3 coding sequence is TGCGCCAGCAGCTTGTCGGGGGGAGAAGGTGGAAACACCATATATTTT.

The J gene is TRBJ1-6, the V gene TRBV19; 7 nucleotides line up with TRBD1. The V gene's germline CDR1 is LNHDA and CDR2 SQIVND (reference sequence). J lost 8 bases, V lost 4 bases, and 5 bases had no gene match. CDR3 length: 14 residues. The CDR3 bases are TGTGCCAGTAGTAATTCAGGGGGACATTCACCCCTCCACTTT. Amino acid sequence: CASSNSGGHSPLHF. Based on the CDR3 plus reference TRBV19 and TRBJ1-6, the full variable domain is DGGITQSPKYLFRKEGQNVTLSCEQNLNHDAMYWYRQDPGQGLRLIYYSQIVNDFQKGDIAEGYSVSREKKESFPLTVTSAQKNPTAFYLCASSNSGGHSPLHFGNGTRLTVT.

The chain links TRBV19 to TRBJ1-2, with TRBD1 as a possible D gene (6 bases). The CDR3 loop spans 20 amino acids. Looked up from germline, CDR1 is LNHDA and CDR2 is SQIVND (reference sequence). V was cut by 0 bases and J by 2 bases, with 25 bases left in between. CDR3 sequence: CASSIDFTSRGPRGNYGYTF. DNA of the CDR3: TGTGCCAGTAGTATAGATTTTACTTCAAGAGGCCCGAGGGGGAACTATGGCTACACCTTC.

The rearrangement uses TRBV5-5 and TRBJ2-7, with 10 positions matching TRBD1. CDR1 is SGHKS and CDR2 is YYEKEE in the germline V gene (reference sequence). The CDR3 is 14 residues long. The V gene end was trimmed by 2 bases and the J gene end by 3 bases; junction bases not matched to a gene: 2. The CDR3 spells CASSLWTGGYEQYF. The CDR3 DNA is TGTGCCAGCAGCTTATGGACAGGGGGCTACGAGCAGTACTTC.

The chain links TRBV28 to TRBJ2-7; the match to TRBD1 covers 9 bases. Germline loops: CDR1 MDHEN, CDR2 SYDVKM. Unmatched junction bases numbered 7, after V lost 6 bases and J lost 4 bases. The CDR3 spans 14 residues. The CDR3 DNA reads as TGTGCCAGCAGGGCCGCGACAGGGGGTTACGAGCAGTACTTC. The encoded protein is CASRAATGGYEQYF.